A single sample gave rise to the 4 T cell receptor beta chains below, sequenced in a study of blood T cells in healthy people across ages. The use of a sample-barcoded 5' primer and a J-beta primer mix characterized a second PCR of 7 to 11 cycles. Using its own MiXCR run on the 5' RACE reads, TCRdb lists one record per CDR3 protein. In the table there are around 820,000 distinct CDR3 sequences, roughly 25% of which are singletons. These data were also filed under a second study, of T cells of mothers and their children.

The sample consisted of blood. The receptors here all came from a boy under 18 in good health.

The chain carries TRBV7-2 and TRBJ2-3; D is uncertain. The CDR3 length is 12 residues. Trimming removed 4 bases from V and 5 bases from J, with 7 bases in between. Germline CDR1 is SGHTA and CDR2 is FQGNSA. The CDR3, as DNA: TGTGCCAGCAGCTACCTAGTAGATACGCAGTATTTT. Its translation: CASSYLVDTQYF.

The chain couples TRBV29-1 to TRBJ2-5; D could derive from TRBD1 or TRBD2 (5 bases each). The CDR3 contains 17 residues. Germline CDR1 SQVTM, CDR2 ANQGSEA. Trimming removed 0 bases from V and 2 bases from J, with 19 bases in between. CDR3: CSVEDFVGWGMQETQYF. The CDR3 DNA follows: TGCAGCGTTGAAGATTTTGTTGGGTGGGGGATGCAAGAGACCCAGTACTTC.

This clonotype was seen a few times. This chain connects TRBV4-3 to TRBJ1-1; possibly TRBD1 for D (5 bases). The CDR3 covers 15 residues. CDR1 is LGHNA and CDR2 is YSLEER in the germline V gene. Trimming cost V 0 bases and J 1 base, with 9 bases left between them. For the CDR3, the DNA is TGCGCCAGCAGCCAAGAACAAGACAGGAACACTGAAGCTTTCTTT. It translates to CASSQEQDRNTEAFF.

J is TRBJ1-5 and V is TRBV27; 10 bases map to TRBD1. Germline lookup yields CDR1 MNHEY and CDR2 SMNVEV (reference sequence). The trim removed 5 bases at V and 2 bases at J, leaving 3 bases unmatched. The length of the CDR3 is 15 residues. CDR3 sequence (DNA): TGTGCCAGCAGTAAAGGGACAGGGGGCAATCAGCCCCAGCATTTT. This encodes CASSKGTGGNQPQHF.